The following is a T cell receptor (beta chain) sequence with its context. Its antigen is not known. It was RNA transcripts that yielded the amplified TCR beta CDR3 regions. Primed by the HTBI set, a first-round RT-PCR was run on the TCR CDR3. TCRdb ran MiXCR on the multiplex PCR reads and lists one entry per CDR3 protein. This sample has hundreds of thousands of distinct CDR3 sequences, with 15% to 18% found just once. V gave up 1 base and J gave up 6 bases, with 10 bases separating them. CDR1 and CDR2 from the germline V gene are MGHRA and YSYEKL. The CDR3 length is 13 residues. This sample is drawn from a study of T cells in Graves' hyperthyroidism and ophthalmopathy. General observations from the study: Most expanded thyroid clonotypes above 0.001 also appeared in blood.

Stable hyperthyroidism: no ophthalmopathy progression over 18 months of follow-up. The PBMCs had their origin in around 9.1 ml of fresh peripheral blood. The sample was blood. The J gene is TRBJ2-7, the V gene TRBV4-1, with D unclear. The TCR sequence derives from a woman aged 18 to 35 with Graves' hyperthyroidism. The CDR3 is CASSQGWVGEQYF. The DNA for the CDR3 is TGCGCCAGCAGCCAAGGCTGGGTGGGCGAGCAGTACTTC.